The 20 T cell receptor beta chains below all came from one sample that was sequenced in a study of CD8 T cells in Susac syndrome. It was with random hexamers that roughly 0.45 to 1 ug RNA was reverse transcribed. MiXCR, applied by TCRdb to the immunoSEQ multiplex PCR reads, yields one record per CDR3 protein. Here the sample spans some 400,000 distinct CDR3 sequences, about 85% being singletons. The specimen was CD8+ T cells from PBMCs. The source of these receptors is a human donor with multiple sclerosis.

The chain links TRBV7-2 to TRBJ2-3, with 8 bases lining up with TRBD2. With V trimmed by 4 bases and J by 1 base, 4 bases remained unmatched. The CDR3 sequence is 15 residues long. Per germline, CDR1 SGHTA and CDR2 FQGNSA. CDR3 region: CASSSYGRGTDTQYF. For the CDR3, the DNA is TGTGCCAGCAGCTCATACGGGAGGGGCACAGATACGCAGTATTTT. Based on the CDR3 plus reference TRBV7-2 and TRBJ2-3, the full variable domain is GAGVSQSPSNKVTEKGKDVELRCDPISGHTALYWYRQSLGQGLEFLIYFQGNSAPDKSGLPSDRFSAERTGGSVSTLTIQRTQQEDSAVYLCASSSYGRGTDTQYFGPGTRLTVL.

The chain uses TRBV10-1 and TRBJ2-7, with D maybe TRBD1 (6 bases). CDR1 is WNHNN and CDR2 is SYGVQD in the germline V gene (reference sequence). The V end lost 6 bases, the J end lost 5 bases, and 11 bases lay between the germline ends. The CDR3 totals 12 residues. CDR3 nucleotide sequence: TGCGCCAGCAGCATGGGACACGACGAGCAGTACTTC. Residues: CASSMGHDEQYF.

The CDR3 is CASSLTATQSYEQYF. The CDR3 nucleotides read TGTGCCAGCAGCTTAACAGCCACCCAATCCTACGAGCAGTACTTC. This chain joins TRBV7-9 and TRBJ2-7; D is undetermined. V was pared by 2 bases and J by 1 base, with 12 bases between. CDR1 is SEHNR and CDR2 is FQNEAQ in the germline V gene (reference sequence). The CDR3 totals 15 residues.

The chain has TRBV2 and TRBJ1-1; 8 positions agree with TRBD1. The CDR3 runs 12 residues. Germline assignment: CDR1 SNHLY and CDR2 FYNNEI. The CDR3 region is CGSTGGDTEAFF. In nucleotides, the CDR3 is TGTGGTTCCACAGGGGGGGACACTGAAGCTTTCTTT.

CDR3 DNA sequence: TGCGCCAGCAGCCAAGAGGGGCTAGCGGAGAACACCGGGGAGCTGTTTTTT. This encodes CASSQEGLAENTGELFF. The chain combines TRBV4-1 with TRBJ2-2, with 7 positions matching TRBD2. CDR1 and CDR2 (germline): MGHRA, YSYEKL. The CDR3 covers 17 residues. V was clipped by 0 bases and J by 1 base; unmatched bases: 5.

This chain uses TRBV7-9 with TRBJ2-5, with TRBD1 matching 9 bases. The V gene end was trimmed by 4 bases and the J gene end by 5 bases; junction bases not matched to a gene: 8. Germline V gives CDR1 SEHNR, CDR2 FQNEAQ (reference sequence). The CDR3 spans 15 residues. CDR3 region: CASSSDRGIWETQYF. The CDR3 DNA is TGTGCCAGCAGCTCGGACAGGGGAATCTGGGAGACCCAGTACTTC.

The CDR3 coding sequence is TGTGCCAGCAGCTTGGGAGAGTTGGATGGCCCCGAGCAGTACTTC. Amino acid sequence: CASSLGELDGPEQYF. The chain links TRBV5-6 to TRBJ2-7; D call uncertain. This CDR3 region has 15 residues. Trimming took 0 bases from V and 6 from J, leaving 16 bases between them. Germline CDR1 and CDR2: SGHDT and YYEEEE.

The rearrangement links TRBV28 to TRBJ1-5; D is undetermined. The CDR3 totals 15 residues. Between the trimmed V and J ends, which lost 6 bases and 1 base, there was a span of 13 bases. The germline V gene has CDR1 MDHEN and CDR2 SYDVKM. For the CDR3, the DNA is TGTGCCAGCAGAGCTCAGGAGGCGAGCAATCAGCCCCAGCATTTT. As protein: CASRAQEASNQPQHF.

The chain carries TRBV12-3 or TRBV12-4 and TRBJ2-7, with 7 bases matching TRBD1. The CDR3 runs 16 residues. With V trimmed by 3 bases and J by 0 bases, 8 bases remained unmatched. CDR3: CASSFEPGTASYEQYF. CDR3 sequence (DNA): TGTGCCAGCAGTTTCGAGCCCGGGACAGCCTCCTACGAGCAGTACTTC.

The rearrangement uses TRBV6-5 and TRBJ2-2; no definite D call. V lost 2 bases to trimming and J lost 10 bases, with 11 bases between them. Germline CDR1 reads MNHEY; CDR2 reads SVGAGI. This CDR3 contains 13 residues. This CDR3 is CASSYRVALELFF. The DNA for the CDR3 is TGTGCCAGCAGTTACCGGGTGGCCTTGGAGCTGTTTTTT.

The chain employs TRBV20-1 and TRBJ1-1; D ambiguous. Germline V gene data show CDR1 as DFQATT and CDR2 as SNEGSKA (reference sequence). V dropped 5 bases and J dropped 1 base, with 14 bases sitting between them. The CDR3 spans 14 residues. The CDR3 coding sequence is TGCAGTGCTCCACCCGAGGGCAGGAACACTGAAGCTTTCTTT. Protein product: CSAPPEGRNTEAFF.

V is TRBV20-1 and J is TRBJ2-2; D remains unclear. The CDR3 has 13 residues. The germline V and J ends were trimmed by 2 bases and 1 base, with 5 bases remaining between them. Germline CDR1 DFQATT, CDR2 SNEGSKA (reference sequence). The CDR3 loop is CSARSRNTGELFF. DNA of the CDR3: TGCAGTGCTAGATCACGGAACACCGGGGAGCTGTTTTTT.

The V and J genes are TRBV20-1 and TRBJ2-7; D gene uncertain. Trimming shortened V by 0 bases and J by 3 bases, and 12 bases separated the two germline ends. The CDR3 spans 14 residues. Germline V gene lookup returns CDR1 DFQATT and CDR2 SNEGSKA (reference sequence). CDR3 protein: CSARDRDLLYEQYF. CDR3 DNA sequence: TGCAGTGCTAGAGATAGGGATTTACTCTACGAGCAGTACTTC.

Worth noting for this clonotype: The junction departs from germline at one end; a sequencing error may be responsible. V and J are TRBV4-1 and TRBJ1-2; D not certain. Germline V CDR1 and CDR2: MGHRA, YSYEKL. The CDR3 extends over 14 amino acids. The CDR3 region has the DNA TGCGCCAGCAACCAAGGCATTTATAACTATGGCTACACCTTC. This sequence encodes CASNQGIYNYGYTF.

This clonotype has more than one count but fewer than ten. V is TRBV5-4 and J is TRBJ2-7; no reliable D call. V lost 0 bases, J lost 5 bases, and 12 bases lay in between. Per germline, CDR1 SGHNT and CDR2 YYREEE (reference sequence). The CDR3 is 14 residues long. The CDR3 DNA reads as TGTGCCAGCAGCTTGGCGGCTCTACGGGACGAGCAGTACTTC. Its translation: CASSLAALRDEQYF.

A few counts support this clonotype. The V call is TRBV20-1, the J call TRBJ2-7; weak D call: TRBD2 (5 bases). Trimming took 0 bases from V and 6 from J, leaving 9 bases between them. The germline gives CDR1 DFQATT, CDR2 SNEGSKA (reference sequence). The CDR3 spans 12 residues. In nucleotides, the CDR3 is TGCAGTGCTAGAGATCCGGACTCCGAGCAGTACTTC. It is translated as CSARDPDSEQYF.

The chain links TRBV3-1 to TRBJ2-2, with 10 bases aligning to TRBD1. The germline V gene encodes CDR1 LGHDT and CDR2 YNNKEL (reference sequence). CDR3 size: 16 residues. The J segment lost 6 bases and the V segment lost 3 bases, leaving 7 bases of the junction unmatched. The chain's CDR3 is CASSHVGQGRAGELFF. CDR3 coding DNA: TGTGCCAGCAGCCATGTGGGACAGGGGAGGGCCGGGGAGCTGTTTTTT.

The V and J genes are TRBV6-4 and TRBJ2-1, with D possibly TRBD1 on 6 matching bases. The V gene's germline CDR1 is MRHNA and CDR2 SNTAGT. Trimming removed 6 bases from V and 5 bases from J, with 17 bases in between. The CDR3 totals 15 residues. The CDR3 loop is CASSIQGWDNNEQFF. CDR3 sequence (DNA): TGTGCCAGCAGCATACAGGGATGGGATAACAATGAGCAGTTCTTC.

The chain is built from TRBV10-3 and TRBJ2-1; the D gene is possibly TRBD1 (6 bases). Germline-derived CDR1 and CDR2 are ENHRY and SYGVKD. Trimming left V 8 bases short and J 8 bases short, with 25 bases between. The CDR3 is made up of 16 amino acids. This CDR3 reads CAILAGVDFTRDEQFF. In DNA, the CDR3 is TGTGCCATCCTTGCAGGGGTCGATTTTACGAGGGATGAGCAGTTCTTC.

The chain has TRBV5-6 and TRBJ1-2, with D unresolved. V was cut by 5 bases and J by 3 bases, with 17 bases left in between. Germline lookup yields CDR1 SGHDT and CDR2 YYEEEE. The CDR3 runs 15 residues. This CDR3 is CASRRPVTEDYGYTF. CDR3 nucleotide sequence: TGTGCCAGCAGACGCCCGGTCACAGAAGACTATGGCTACACCTTC.